The T cell receptor (beta chain) described here comes from a study of cytomegalovirus exposure and HLA in healthy donors. Study-level information: Earlier, 180 million or so T cells were analyzed, and fewer than 120 million unique TCR beta sequences were found among them.

Trimming removed 0 bases at V and 5 bases at J, with 7 bases between. The CDR3 totals 13 residues. Germline assignment: CDR1 SNHLY and CDR2 FYNNEI. This clone appeared once. Its antigen is still unknown. Findings and caveats of the study: Later genetic work tied a missense DCLRE1C variant to beta-chain V and J trimming. Later analysis found that TCR beta chains associated with HLA were more clonally expanded than other, equally common chains.

Primers: 60 Vbeta forward and 13 Jbeta reverse. Only in-frame clones appear in the TCRdb table, and some are missing; sequencing was by immunoSEQ multiplex PCR. The data show roughly 120,000 clones, approximately 73% seen once. The sample taken for sequencing was PBMCs. The chain carries TRBV2 and TRBJ1-2; D not certain. The receptor was isolated from a man aged 60 to 75 in good health and CMV-seropositive. In DNA, the CDR3 is TGTGCCAGCAGTGAAGCGGCCGAATATGGCTACACCTTC. Amino acid sequence: CASSEAAEYGYTF.